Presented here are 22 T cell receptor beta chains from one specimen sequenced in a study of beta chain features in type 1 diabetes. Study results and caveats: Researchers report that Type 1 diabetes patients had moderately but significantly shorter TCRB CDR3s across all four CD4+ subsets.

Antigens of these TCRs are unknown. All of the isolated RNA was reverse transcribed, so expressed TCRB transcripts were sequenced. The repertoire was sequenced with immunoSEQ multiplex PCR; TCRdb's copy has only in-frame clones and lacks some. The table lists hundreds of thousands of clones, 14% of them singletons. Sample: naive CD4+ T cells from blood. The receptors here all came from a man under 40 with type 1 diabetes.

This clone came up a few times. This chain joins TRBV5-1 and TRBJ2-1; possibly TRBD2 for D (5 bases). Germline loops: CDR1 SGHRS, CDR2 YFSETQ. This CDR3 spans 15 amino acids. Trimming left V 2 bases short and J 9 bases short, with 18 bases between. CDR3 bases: TGCGCCAGCAGCTTCAGCGGCCCGTTCAGTAGTGAGCAGTTCTTC. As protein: CASSFSGPFSSEQFF.

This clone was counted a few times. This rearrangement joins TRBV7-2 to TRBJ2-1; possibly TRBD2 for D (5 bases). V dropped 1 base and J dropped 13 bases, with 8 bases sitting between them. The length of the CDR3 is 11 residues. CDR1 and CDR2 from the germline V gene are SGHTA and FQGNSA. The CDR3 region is CASSLGRVQFF. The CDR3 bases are TGTGCCAGCAGCTTAGGGCGGGTCCAGTTCTTC.

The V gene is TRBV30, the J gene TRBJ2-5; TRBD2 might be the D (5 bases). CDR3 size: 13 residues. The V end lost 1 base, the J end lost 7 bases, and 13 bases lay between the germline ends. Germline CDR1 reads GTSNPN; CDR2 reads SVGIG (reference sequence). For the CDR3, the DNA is TGTGCCTGGAGTGCCGGGATAGCCGGGACCCAGTACTTC. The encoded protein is CAWSAGIAGTQYF.

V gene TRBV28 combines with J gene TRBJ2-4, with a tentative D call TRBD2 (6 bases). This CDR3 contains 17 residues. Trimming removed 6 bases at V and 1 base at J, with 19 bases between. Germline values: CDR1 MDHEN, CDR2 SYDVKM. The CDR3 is CASSLPGRGQAKNIQYF. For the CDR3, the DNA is TGTGCCAGCAGCCTACCCGGGCGGGGCCAGGCCAAAAACATTCAGTACTTC. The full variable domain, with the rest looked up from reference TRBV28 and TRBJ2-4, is DVKVTQSSRYLVKRTGEKVFLECVQDMDHENMFWYRQDPGLGLRLIYFSYDVKMKEKGDIPEGYSVSREKKERFSLILESASTNQTSMYLCASSLPGRGQAKNIQYFGAGTRLSVL.

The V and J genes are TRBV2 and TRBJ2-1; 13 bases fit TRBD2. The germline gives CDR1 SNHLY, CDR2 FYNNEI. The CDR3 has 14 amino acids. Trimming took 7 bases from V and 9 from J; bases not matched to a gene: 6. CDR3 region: CASTGLAGASEQFF. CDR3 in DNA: TGTGCCAGCACCGGACTAGCGGGAGCTAGTGAGCAGTTCTTC.

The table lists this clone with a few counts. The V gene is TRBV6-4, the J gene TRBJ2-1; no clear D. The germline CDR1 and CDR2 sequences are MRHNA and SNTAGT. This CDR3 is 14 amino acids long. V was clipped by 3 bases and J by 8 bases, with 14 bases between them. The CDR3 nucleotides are TGTGCCAGCAGTGAAAGCCTAGACTGGCATGAGCAGTTCTTC. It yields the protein CASSESLDWHEQFF.

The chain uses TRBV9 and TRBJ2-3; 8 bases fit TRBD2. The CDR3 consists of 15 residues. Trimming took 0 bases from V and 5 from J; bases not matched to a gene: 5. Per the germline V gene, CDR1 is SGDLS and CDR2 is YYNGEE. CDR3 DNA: TGTGCCAGCAGCGTAGTAGGGACTAGGGAAGATACGCAGTATTTT. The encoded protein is CASSVVGTREDTQYF.

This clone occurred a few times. The CDR3 loop reads CASSPTGLAVSGEQFF. For the CDR3, the DNA is TGTGCCAGCTCGCCAACCGGACTAGCGGTCTCGGGTGAGCAGTTCTTC. The chain has TRBV18 and TRBJ2-1; 10 positions match TRBD2. CDR1 KGHSH and CDR2 LQKENI come from the germline V gene. J gave up 9 bases and V 6 bases, and 14 bases lay outside the gene matches. The CDR3 runs 16 residues.

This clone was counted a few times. CDR3 in DNA: TGCGCCAGCAGCTTGACAGGGCCTCAGCCCCAGCATTTT. It specifies CASSLTGPQPQHF. This chain links TRBV5-1 with TRBJ1-5; maybe TRBD1 (6 bases). CDR3 length equals 13 residues. The germline V and J ends were trimmed by 1 base and 6 bases, with 8 bases remaining between them. Germline CDR1 is SGHRS and CDR2 is YFSETQ.

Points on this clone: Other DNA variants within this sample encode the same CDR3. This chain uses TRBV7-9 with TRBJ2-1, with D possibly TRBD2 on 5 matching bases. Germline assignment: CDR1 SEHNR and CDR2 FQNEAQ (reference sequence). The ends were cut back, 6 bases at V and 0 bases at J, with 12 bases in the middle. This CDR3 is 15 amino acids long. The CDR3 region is CASSPSGSSYNEQFF. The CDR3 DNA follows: TGTGCCAGCAGTCCCAGCGGTAGCTCCTACAATGAGCAGTTCTTC.

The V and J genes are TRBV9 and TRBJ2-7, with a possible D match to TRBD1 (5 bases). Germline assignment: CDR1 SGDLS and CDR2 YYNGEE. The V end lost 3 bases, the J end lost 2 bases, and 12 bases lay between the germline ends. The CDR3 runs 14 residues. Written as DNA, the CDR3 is TGTGCCAGCAGCGCCTCGACAGTACCCTACGAGCAGTACTTC. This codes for CASSASTVPYEQYF.

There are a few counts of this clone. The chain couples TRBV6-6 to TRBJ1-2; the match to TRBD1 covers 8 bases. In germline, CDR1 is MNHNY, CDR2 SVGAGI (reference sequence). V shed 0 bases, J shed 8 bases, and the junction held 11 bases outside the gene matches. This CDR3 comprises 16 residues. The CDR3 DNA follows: TGTGCCAGCAGTTACTCAGGGACAGGCACCGGTGAGGGCTACACCTTC. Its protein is CASSYSGTGTGEGYTF.

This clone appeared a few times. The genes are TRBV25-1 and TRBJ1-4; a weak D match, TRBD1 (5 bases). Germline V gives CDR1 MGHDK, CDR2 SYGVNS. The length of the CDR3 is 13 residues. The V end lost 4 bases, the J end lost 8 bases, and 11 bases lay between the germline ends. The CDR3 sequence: CASSGYRIEKLFF. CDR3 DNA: TGTGCCAGCAGTGGGTACAGGATCGAAAAACTGTTTTTT.

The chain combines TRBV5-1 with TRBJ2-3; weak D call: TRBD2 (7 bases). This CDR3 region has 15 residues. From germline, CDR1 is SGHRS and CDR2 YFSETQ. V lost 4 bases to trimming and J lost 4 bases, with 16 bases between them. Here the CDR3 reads CASSPRGEGPDTQYF. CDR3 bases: TGCGCCAGCAGCCCTAGGGGGGAGGGCCCAGATACGCAGTATTTT. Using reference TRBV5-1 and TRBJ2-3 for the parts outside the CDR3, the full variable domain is KAGVTQTPRYLIKTRGQQVTLSCSPISGHRSVSWYQQTPGQGLQFLFEYFSETQRNKGNFPGRFSGRQFSNSRSEMNVSTLELGDSALYLCASSPRGEGPDTQYFGPGTRLTVL.

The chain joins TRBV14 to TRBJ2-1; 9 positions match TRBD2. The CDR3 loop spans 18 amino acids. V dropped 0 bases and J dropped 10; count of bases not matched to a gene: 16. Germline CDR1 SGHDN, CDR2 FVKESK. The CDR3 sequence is CASSQETEREESSEEQFF. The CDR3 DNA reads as TGTGCCAGCAGCCAAGAAACGGAGCGGGAGGAATCATCGGAGGAGCAGTTCTTC. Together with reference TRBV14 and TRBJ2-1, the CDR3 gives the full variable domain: EAGVTQFPSHSVIEKGQTVTLRCDPISGHDNLYWYRRVMGKEIKFLLHFVKESKQDESGMPNNRFLAERTGGTYSTLKVQPAELEDSGVYFCASSQETEREESSEEQFFGPGTRLTVL.

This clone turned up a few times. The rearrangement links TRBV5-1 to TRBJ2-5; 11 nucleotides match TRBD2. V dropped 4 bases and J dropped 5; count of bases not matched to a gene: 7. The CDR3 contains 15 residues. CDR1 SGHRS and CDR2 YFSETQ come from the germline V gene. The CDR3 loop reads CASSTGLAAGETQYF. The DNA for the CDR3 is TGCGCCAGCAGCACGGGACTAGCGGCGGGGGAGACCCAGTACTTC.

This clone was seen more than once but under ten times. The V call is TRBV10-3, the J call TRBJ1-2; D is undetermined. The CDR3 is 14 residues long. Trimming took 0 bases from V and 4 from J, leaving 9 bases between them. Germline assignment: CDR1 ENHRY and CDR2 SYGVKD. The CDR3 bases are TGTGCCATCAGTGAGTCCAACAGCCCCTATGGCTACACCTTC. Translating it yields CAISESNSPYGYTF.

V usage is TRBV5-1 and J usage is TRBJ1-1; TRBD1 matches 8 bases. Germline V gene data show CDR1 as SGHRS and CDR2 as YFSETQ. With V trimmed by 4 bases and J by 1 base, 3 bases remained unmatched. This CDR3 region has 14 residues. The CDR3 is CASSTTGANTEAFF. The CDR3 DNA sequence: TGCGCCAGCAGCACGACAGGGGCGAACACTGAAGCTTTCTTT.

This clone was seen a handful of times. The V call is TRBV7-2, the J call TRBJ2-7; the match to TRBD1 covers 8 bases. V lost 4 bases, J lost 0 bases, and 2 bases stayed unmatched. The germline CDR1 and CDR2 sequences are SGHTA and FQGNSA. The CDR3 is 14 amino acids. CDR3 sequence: CASSWDRFSYEQYF. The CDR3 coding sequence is TGTGCCAGCAGCTGGGACAGGTTCTCCTACGAGCAGTACTTC.

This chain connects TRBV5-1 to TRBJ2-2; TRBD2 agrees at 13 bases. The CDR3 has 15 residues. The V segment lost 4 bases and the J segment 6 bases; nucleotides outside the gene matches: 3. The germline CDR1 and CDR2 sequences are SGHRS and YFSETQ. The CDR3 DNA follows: TGCGCCAGCAGCACAGGACTAGCGGGAGCCGGGGAGCTGTTTTTT. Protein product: CASSTGLAGAGELFF.

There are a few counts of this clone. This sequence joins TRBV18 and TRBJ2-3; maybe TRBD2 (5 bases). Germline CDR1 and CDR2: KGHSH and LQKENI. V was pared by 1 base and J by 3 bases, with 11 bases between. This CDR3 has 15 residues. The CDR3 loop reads CASSPRRVVTDTQYF. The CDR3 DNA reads TGTGCCAGCTCACCACGGCGGGTAGTGACAGATACGCAGTATTTT.

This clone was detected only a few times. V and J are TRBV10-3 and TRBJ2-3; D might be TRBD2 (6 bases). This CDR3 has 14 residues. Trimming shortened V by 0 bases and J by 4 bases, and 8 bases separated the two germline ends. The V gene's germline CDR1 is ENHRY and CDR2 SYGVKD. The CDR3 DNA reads TGTGCCATCAGTGAGTCGACTAGTCCAGATACGCAGTATTTT. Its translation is CAISESTSPDTQYF.